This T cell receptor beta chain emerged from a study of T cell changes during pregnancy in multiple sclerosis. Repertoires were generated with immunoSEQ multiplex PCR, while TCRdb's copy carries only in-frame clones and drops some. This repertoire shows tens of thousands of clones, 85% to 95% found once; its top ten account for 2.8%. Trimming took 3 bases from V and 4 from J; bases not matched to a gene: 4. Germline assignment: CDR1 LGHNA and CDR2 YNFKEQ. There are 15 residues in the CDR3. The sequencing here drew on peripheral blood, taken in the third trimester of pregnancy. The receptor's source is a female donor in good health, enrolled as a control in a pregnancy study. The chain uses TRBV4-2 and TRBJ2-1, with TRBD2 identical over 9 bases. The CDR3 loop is CASSQGTSSYNEQFF. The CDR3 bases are TGTGCCAGCAGCCAGGGGACTAGCTCATACAATGAGCAGTTCTTC.